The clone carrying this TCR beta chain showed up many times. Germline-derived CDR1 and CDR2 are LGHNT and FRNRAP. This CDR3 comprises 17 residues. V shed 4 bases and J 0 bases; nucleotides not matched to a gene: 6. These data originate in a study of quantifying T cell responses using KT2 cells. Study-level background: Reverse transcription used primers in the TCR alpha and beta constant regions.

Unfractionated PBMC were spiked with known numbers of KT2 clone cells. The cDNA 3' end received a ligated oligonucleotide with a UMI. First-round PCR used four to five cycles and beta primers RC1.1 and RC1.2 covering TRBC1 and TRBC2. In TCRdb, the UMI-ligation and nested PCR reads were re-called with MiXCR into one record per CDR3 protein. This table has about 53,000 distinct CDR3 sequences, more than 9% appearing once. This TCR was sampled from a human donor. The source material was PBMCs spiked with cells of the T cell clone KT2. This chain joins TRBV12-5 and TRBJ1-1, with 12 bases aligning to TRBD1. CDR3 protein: CASGSPGQGALNTEAFF. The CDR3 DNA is TGTGCTAGTGGTTCCCCGGGACAGGGGGCCCTGAACACTGAAGCTTTCTTT.